This TCR beta chain was identified in a study of T cell repertoires in cytomegalovirus infection. MiXCR, run by TCRdb on the reads, gives a single entry per CDR3 protein. The sample holds more than 650,000 distinct CDR3 sequences; roughly a third are singletons and the top ten take 2.5% to 3%. This clonotype showed up just a few times. Per germline, CDR1 MNHEY and CDR2 SVGAGI. The CDR3 has 13 amino acids. The V gene lost 2 bases and the J gene lost 7 bases, with 6 bases spanning the gap. This sequence was found in a human donor in good health (CMV status not recorded). Some clones in this sample may be carry-over from other donors' samples. The chain combines TRBV6-5 with TRBJ1-6; D is undetermined. Sequenced input: PBMCs. The CDR3 loop is CASSYVLNSPLHF. CDR3 DNA: TGTGCCAGCAGTTACGTCCTCAATTCACCCCTCCACTTT.